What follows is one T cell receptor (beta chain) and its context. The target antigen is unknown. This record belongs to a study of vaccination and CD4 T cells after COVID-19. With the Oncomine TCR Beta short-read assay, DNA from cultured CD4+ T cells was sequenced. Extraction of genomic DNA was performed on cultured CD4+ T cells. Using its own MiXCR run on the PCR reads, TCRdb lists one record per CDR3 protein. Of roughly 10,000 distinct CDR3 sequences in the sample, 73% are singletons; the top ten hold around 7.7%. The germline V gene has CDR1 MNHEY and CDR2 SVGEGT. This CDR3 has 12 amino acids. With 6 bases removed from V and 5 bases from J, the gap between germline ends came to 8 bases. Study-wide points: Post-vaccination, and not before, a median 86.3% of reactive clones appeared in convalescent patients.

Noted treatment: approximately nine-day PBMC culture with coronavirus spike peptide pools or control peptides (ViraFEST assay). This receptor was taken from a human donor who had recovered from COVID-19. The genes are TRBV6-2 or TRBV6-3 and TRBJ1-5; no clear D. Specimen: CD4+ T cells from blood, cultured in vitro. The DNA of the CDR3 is TGTGCCAGCAGCGCCCGCTATCAGCCCCAGCATTTT. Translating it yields CASSARYQPQHF.